This T cell receptor (beta chain) originates from a study of cytomegalovirus exposure and HLA in healthy donors. Researchers ran the PCR with 60 Vbeta and 13 Jbeta primers. Using immunoSEQ multiplex PCR, the repertoire was profiled, and TCRdb retains in-frame clones only, with some absent. The sample holds a few hundred thousand clones, 75% to 90% seen once. The CDR3 contains 16 residues. V was clipped by 6 bases and J by 5 bases; unmatched bases: 8. Germline CDR1 SNHLY, CDR2 FYNNEI. V usage is TRBV2 and J usage is TRBJ2-3; 13 positions agree with TRBD2. The clonotype originates from a girl aged 2-15 years in good health and CMV-seronegative. The sample taken for sequencing was PBMCs. The CDR3 loop reads CASRKLAGGPKDTQYF. DNA of the CDR3: TGTGCCAGCAGAAAACTAGCGGGAGGGCCAAAAGATACGCAGTATTTT. Drawing the rest from reference TRBV2 and TRBJ2-3, the complete variable domain is EPEVTQTPSHQVTQMGQEVILRCVPISNHLYFYWYRQILGQKVEFLVSFYNNEISEKSEIFDDQFSVERPDGSNFTLKIRSTKLEDSAMYFCASRKLAGGPKDTQYFGPGTRLTVL.